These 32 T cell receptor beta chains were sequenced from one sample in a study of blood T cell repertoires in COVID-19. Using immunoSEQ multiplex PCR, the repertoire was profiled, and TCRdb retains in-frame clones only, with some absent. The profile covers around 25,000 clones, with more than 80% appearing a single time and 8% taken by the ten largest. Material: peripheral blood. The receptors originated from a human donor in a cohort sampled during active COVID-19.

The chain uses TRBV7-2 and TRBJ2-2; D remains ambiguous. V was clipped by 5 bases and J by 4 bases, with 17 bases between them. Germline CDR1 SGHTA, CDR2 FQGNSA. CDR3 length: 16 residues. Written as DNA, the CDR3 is TGTGCCAGCAGCCAAGCGATGAGGCCTGGCACCGGGGAGCTGTTTTTT. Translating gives CASSQAMRPGTGELFF.

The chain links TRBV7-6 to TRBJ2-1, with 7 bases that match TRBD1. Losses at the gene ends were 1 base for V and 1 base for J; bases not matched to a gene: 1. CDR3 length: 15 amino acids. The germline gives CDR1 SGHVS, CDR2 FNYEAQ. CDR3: CASSLDRGSYNEQFF. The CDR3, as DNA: TGTGCCAGCAGCTTAGACAGGGGTTCCTACAATGAGCAGTTCTTC.

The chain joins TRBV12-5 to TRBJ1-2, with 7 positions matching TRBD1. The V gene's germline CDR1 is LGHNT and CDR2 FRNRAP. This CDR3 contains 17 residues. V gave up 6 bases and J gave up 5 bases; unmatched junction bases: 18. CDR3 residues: CASGQGIEGGYGYGYTF. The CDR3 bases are TGTGCTAGTGGCCAGGGGATAGAAGGGGGCTATGGATATGGCTACACCTTC. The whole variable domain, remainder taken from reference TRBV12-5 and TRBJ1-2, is DARVTQTPRHKVTEMGQEVTMRCQPILGHNTVFWYRQTMMQGLELLAYFRNRAPLDDSGMPKDRFSAEMPDATLATLKIQPSEPRDSAVYFCASGQGIEGGYGYGYTFGSGTRLTVV.

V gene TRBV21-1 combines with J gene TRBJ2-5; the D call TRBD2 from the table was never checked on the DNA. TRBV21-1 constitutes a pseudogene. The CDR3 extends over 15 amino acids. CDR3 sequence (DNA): TGTGCCAGCAGCGACGGGACTAGCGGGGGAGAGACCCAGTACTTC. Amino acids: CASSDGTSGGETQYF.

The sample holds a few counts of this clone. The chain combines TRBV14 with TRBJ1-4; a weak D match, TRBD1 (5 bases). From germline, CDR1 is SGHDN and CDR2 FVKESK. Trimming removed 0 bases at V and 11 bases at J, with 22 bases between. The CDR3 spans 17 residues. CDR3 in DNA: TGTGCCAGCAGCCAAGACCGGACGAGGCAGGGTAATGTGAAACTGTTTTTT. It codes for CASSQDRTRQGNVKLFF.

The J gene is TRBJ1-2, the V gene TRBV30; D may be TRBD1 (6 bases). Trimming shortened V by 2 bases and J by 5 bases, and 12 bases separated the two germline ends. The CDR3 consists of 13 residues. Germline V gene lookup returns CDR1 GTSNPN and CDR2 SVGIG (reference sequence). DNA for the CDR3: TGTGCCTGGAGTTTCGGGACACGATATGGCTACACCTTC. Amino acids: CAWSFGTRYGYTF. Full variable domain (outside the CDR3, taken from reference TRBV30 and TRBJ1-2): SQTIHQWPATLVQPVGSPLSLECTVEGTSNPNLYWYRQAAGRGLQLLFYSVGIGQISSEVPQNLSASRPQDRQFILSSKKLLLSDSGFYLCAWSFGTRYGYTFGSGTRLTVV.

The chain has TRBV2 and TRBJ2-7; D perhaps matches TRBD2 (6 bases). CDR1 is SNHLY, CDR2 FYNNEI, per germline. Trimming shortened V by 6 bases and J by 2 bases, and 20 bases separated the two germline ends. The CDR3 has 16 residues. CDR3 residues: CASRVGLSGGTYEQYF. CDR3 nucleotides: TGTGCCAGCAGAGTCGGGCTCTCGGGCGGGACCTACGAGCAGTACTTC.

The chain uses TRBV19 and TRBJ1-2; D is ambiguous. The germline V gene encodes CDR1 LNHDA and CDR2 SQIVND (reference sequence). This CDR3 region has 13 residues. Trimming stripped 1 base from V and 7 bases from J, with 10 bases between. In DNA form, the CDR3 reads TGTGCCAGTAGTATAGTGGCAGTAGCTGGCTACACCTTC. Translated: CASSIVAVAGYTF.

As DNA, the CDR3 is TGCGCCAGCAGCTTGGCGGGACAGATGAACAATGAGCAGTTCTTC. This translates into CASSLAGQMNNEQFF. The V gene is TRBV5-1, the J gene TRBJ2-1, with 7 bases lining up with TRBD1. V was pared by 0 bases and J by 5 bases, with 5 bases of the junction left unmatched. Germline lookup yields CDR1 SGHRS and CDR2 YFSETQ. This CDR3 region has 15 residues.

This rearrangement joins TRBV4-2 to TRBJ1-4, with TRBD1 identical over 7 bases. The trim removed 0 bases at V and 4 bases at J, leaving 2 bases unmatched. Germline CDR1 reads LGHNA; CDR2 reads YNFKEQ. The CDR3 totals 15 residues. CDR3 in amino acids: CASSQEGQVNEKLFF. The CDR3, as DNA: TGTGCCAGCAGCCAAGAAGGACAGGTTAATGAAAAACTGTTTTTT.

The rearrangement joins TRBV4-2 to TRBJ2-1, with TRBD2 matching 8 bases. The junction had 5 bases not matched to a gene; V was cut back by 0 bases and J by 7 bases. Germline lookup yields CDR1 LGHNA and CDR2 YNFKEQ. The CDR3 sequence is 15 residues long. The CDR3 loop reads CASSQELAGINEQFF. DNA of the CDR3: TGTGCCAGCAGCCAAGAGCTAGCGGGTATAAATGAGCAGTTCTTC.

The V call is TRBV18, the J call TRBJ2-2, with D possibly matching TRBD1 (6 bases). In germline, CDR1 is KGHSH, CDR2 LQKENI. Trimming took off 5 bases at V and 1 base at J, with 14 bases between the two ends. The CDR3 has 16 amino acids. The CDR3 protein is CASSSYRAGNTGELFF. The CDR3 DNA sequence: TGTGCCAGCTCATCGTACAGGGCGGGGAACACCGGGGAGCTGTTTTTT.

CDR3 in amino acids: CASSPGGSYNSPLHF. In DNA form, the CDR3 reads TGTGCCAGCTCACCCGGGGGCTCCTATAATTCACCCCTCCACTTT. The V and J genes are TRBV18 and TRBJ1-6; the D gene is possibly TRBD1 (5 bases). This CDR3 region has 15 residues. The germline gives CDR1 KGHSH, CDR2 LQKENI. V was cut by 3 bases and J by 0 bases, with 6 bases left in between.

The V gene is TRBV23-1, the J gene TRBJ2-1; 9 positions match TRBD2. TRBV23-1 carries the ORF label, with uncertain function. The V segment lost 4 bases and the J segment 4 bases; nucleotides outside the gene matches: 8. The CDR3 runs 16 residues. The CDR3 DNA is TGCGCCAGCAGTCTCCCCCCTAGCGGGACTTACAATGAGCAGTTCTTC. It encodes CASSLPPSGTYNEQFF.

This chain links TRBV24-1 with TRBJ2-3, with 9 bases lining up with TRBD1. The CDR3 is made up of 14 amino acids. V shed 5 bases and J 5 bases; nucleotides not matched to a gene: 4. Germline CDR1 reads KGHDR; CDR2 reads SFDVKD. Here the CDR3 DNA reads TGTGCCACCAGTGTACAGGGGGCGGGAGATACGCAGTATTTT. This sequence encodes CATSVQGAGDTQYF.

The DNA for the CDR3 is TGTGCCAGCAGCTTAGCCAGCTACGAGCAGTACTTC. It translates to CASSLASYEQYF. The chain couples TRBV11-2 to TRBJ2-7; D is uncertain. The germline V gene encodes CDR1 SGHAT and CDR2 FQNNGV. The V end lost 1 base, the J end lost 3 bases, and 4 bases lay between the germline ends. The CDR3 loop spans 12 amino acids. Complete variable domain (other parts from reference TRBV11-2 and TRBJ2-7): EAGVAQSPRYKIIEKRQSVAFWCNPISGHATLYWYQQILGQGPKLLIQFQNNGVVDDSQLPKDRFSAERLKGVDSTLKIQPAKLEDSAVYLCASSLASYEQYFGPGTRLTVT.

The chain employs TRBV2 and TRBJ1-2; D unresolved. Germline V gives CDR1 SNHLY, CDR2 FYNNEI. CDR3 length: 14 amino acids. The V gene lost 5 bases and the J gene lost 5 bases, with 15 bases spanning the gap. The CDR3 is CASSTQSGNYGYTF. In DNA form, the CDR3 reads TGTGCCAGCAGTACACAATCGGGGAATTATGGCTACACCTTC.

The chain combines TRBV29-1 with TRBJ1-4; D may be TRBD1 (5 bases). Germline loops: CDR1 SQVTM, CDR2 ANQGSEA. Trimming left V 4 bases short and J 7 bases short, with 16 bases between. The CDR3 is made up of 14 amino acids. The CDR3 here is CSVAADSSGEKLFF. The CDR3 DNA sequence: TGCAGCGTTGCTGCTGACAGTTCTGGTGAAAAACTGTTTTTT.

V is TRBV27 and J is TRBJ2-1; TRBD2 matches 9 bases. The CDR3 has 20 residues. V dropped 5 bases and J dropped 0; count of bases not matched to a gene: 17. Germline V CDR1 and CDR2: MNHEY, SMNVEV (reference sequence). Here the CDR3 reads CASSKKPGLASGSSYNEQFF. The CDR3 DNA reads TGTGCCAGCAGTAAAAAACCGGGACTAGCTTCAGGGAGCTCCTACAATGAGCAGTTCTTC.

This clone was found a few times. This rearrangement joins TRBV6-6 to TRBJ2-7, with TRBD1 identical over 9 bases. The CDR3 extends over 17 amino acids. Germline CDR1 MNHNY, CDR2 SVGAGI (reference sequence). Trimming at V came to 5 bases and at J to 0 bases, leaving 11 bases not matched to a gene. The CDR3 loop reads CASSRNTGTGSSYEQYF. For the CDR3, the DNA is TGTGCCAGCAGTCGAAACACCGGGACAGGGAGCTCCTACGAGCAGTACTTC.

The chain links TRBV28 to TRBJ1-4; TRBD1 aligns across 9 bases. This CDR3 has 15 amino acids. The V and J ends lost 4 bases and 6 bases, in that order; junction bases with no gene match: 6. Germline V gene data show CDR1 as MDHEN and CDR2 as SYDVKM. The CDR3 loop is CASSSPGQGYEKLFF. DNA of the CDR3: TGTGCCAGCAGTTCACCGGGACAGGGATATGAAAAACTGTTTTTT. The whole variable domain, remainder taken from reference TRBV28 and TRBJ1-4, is DVKVTQSSRYLVKRTGEKVFLECVQDMDHENMFWYRQDPGLGLRLIYFSYDVKMKEKGDIPEGYSVSREKKERFSLILESASTNQTSMYLCASSSPGQGYEKLFFGSGTQLSVL.

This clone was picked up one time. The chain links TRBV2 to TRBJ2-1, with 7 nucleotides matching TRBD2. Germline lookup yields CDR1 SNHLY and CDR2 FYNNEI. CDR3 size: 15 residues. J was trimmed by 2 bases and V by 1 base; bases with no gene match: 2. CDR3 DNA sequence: TGTGCCAGCAGTGAAGGGGAGGGGACCTACAATGAGCAGTTCTTC. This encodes CASSEGEGTYNEQFF.

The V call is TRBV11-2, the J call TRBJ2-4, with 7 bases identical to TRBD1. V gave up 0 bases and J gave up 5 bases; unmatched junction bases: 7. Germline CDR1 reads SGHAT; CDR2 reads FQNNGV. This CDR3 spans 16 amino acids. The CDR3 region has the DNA TGTGCCAGCAGCTTAGATCAGGGGGTAGGACAAAACATTCAGTACTTC. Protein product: CASSLDQGVGQNIQYF.

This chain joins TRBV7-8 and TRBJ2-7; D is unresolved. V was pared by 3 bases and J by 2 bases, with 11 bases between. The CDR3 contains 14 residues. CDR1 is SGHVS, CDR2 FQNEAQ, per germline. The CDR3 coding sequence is TGTGCCAGCAGCTTCCGTCCTCGGGCCTACGAGCAGTACTTC. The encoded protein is CASSFRPRAYEQYF.

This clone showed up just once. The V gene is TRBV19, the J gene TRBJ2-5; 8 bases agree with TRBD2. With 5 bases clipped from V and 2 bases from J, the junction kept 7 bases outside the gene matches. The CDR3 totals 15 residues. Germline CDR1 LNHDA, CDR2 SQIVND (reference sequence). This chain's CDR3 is CASSQLAGFQETQYF. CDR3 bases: TGTGCCAGTAGTCAATTAGCGGGGTTTCAAGAGACCCAGTACTTC.

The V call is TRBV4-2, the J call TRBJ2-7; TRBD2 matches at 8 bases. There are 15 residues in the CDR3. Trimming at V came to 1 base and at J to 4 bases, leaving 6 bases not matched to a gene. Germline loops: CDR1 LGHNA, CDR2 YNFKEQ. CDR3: CASSQVGGRRYEQYF. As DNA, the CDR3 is TGTGCCAGCAGCCAAGTGGGCGGGAGGCGGTACGAGCAGTACTTC.

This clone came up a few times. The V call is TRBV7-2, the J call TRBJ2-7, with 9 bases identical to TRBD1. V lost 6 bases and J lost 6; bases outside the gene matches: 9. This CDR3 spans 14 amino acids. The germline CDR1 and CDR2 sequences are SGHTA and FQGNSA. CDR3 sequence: CASSLQGAPGEQYF. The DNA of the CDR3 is TGTGCCAGCAGTCTACAGGGGGCCCCCGGCGAGCAGTACTTC.

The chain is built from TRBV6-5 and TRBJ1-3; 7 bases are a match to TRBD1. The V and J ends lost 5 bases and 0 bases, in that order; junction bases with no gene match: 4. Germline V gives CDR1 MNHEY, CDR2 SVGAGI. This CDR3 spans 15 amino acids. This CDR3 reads CASSRTGYSGNTIYF. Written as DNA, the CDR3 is TGTGCCAGCAGTCGGACAGGATACTCTGGAAACACCATATATTTT.

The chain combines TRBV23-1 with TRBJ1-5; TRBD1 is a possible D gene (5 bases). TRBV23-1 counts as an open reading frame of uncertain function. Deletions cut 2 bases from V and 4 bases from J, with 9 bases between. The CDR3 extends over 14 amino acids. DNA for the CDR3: TGCGCCAGCAGTCAACGGAGGGGTAATCAGCCCCAGCATTTT. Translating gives CASSQRRGNQPQHF.

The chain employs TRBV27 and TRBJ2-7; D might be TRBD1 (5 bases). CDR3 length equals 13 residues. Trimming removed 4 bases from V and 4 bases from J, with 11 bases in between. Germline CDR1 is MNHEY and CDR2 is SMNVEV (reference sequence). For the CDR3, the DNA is TGTGCCAGCAGTTACAGGACCGGGTACGAGCAGTACTTC. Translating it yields CASSYRTGYEQYF.

CDR3 residues: CASSPQGTGNIQYF. The CDR3 DNA sequence: TGTGCCAGCAGCCCACAGGGTACCGGAAACATTCAGTACTTC. The chain is built from TRBV11-3 and TRBJ2-4, with D possibly TRBD1 on 6 matching bases. CDR1 is SGHNT and CDR2 is YENEEA in the germline V gene. The CDR3 is 14 residues long. V was pared by 5 bases and J by 6 bases, with 14 bases between.

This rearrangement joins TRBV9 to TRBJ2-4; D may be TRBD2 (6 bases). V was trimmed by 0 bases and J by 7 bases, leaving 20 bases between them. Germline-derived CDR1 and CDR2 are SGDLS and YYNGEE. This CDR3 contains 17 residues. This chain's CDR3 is CASSVGEGGGVPNIQYF. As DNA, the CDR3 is TGTGCCAGCAGCGTAGGTGAGGGTGGAGGGGTTCCCAACATTCAGTACTTC.